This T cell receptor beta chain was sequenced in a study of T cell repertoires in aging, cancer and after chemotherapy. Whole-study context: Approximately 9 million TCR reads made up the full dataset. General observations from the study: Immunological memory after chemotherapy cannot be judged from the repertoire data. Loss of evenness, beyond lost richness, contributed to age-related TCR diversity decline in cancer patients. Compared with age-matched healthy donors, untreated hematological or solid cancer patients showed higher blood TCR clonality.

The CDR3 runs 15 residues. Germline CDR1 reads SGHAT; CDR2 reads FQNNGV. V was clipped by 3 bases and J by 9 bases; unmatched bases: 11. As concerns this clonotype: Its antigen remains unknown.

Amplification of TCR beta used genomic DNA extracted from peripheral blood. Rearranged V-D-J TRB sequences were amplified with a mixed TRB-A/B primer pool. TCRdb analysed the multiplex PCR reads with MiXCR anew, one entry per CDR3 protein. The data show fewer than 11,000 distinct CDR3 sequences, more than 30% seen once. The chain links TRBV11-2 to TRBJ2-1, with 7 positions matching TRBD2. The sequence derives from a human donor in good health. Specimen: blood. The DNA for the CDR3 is TGTGCCAGCAGCTTTTTGGCGGGAGTGCCCAGTGAGCAGTTCTTC. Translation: CASSFLAGVPSEQFF.